The 18 T cell receptor beta chains presented below share a single source sample, sequenced in a study of blood T cell repertoires in COVID-19. The protocol was immunoSEQ multiplex PCR, while the TCRdb copy is restricted to in-frame clones and leaves out a portion. The sample contains 130,000 to 150,000 clones, more than 75% of which appear only once. The sequenced material came from peripheral blood. The receptors were gathered from a man aged 55 to 70 with acute or convalescent COVID-19.

The CDR3 spells CASATAGGYEQYF. The CDR3 bases are TGTGCCAGCGCTACGGCAGGGGGCTACGAGCAGTACTTC. The rearrangement links TRBV11-2 to TRBJ2-7, with 7 bases fitting TRBD1. The CDR3 covers 13 residues. The trim removed 8 bases at V and 3 bases at J, leaving 7 bases unmatched. Looked up from germline, CDR1 is SGHAT and CDR2 is FQNNGV.

This clone was counted once. V gene TRBV11-3 combines with J gene TRBJ2-1; 10 bases match TRBD2. Losses at the gene ends were 5 bases for V and 5 bases for J; bases not matched to a gene: 3. Germline-derived CDR1 and CDR2 are SGHNT and YENEEA. This CDR3 comprises 14 residues. The CDR3 spells CASSPGTSDNEQFF. CDR3 coding DNA: TGTGCCAGCAGCCCCGGGACTAGCGACAATGAGCAGTTCTTC.

The chain joins TRBV5-1 to TRBJ2-7, with 7 bases aligning to TRBD1. J gave up 6 bases and V 7 bases, and 7 bases lay outside the gene matches. The CDR3 contains 12 residues. The V gene's germline CDR1 is SGHRS and CDR2 YFSETQ. In DNA form, the CDR3 reads TGCGCCAGCGGGGACAGTTTCTCCGAGCAGTACTTC. Protein product: CASGDSFSEQYF.

The chain combines TRBV6-5 with TRBJ1-5, with TRBD1 matching 11 bases. Unmatched junction bases numbered 9, after V lost 8 bases and J lost 6 bases. The CDR3 contains 15 residues. Germline loops: CDR1 MNHEY, CDR2 SVGAGI. CDR3 in amino acids: CASHRDRGIGQPQHF. The CDR3 DNA reads as TGTGCCAGCCACCGGGACAGGGGGATTGGTCAGCCCCAGCATTTT.

The J gene is TRBJ2-5, the V gene TRBV7-6, with 8 bases fitting TRBD2. CDR3 size: 16 residues. The V gene's germline CDR1 is SGHVS and CDR2 FNYEAQ. V dropped 3 bases and J dropped 4; count of bases not matched to a gene: 10. Here the CDR3 DNA reads TGTGCCAGCAGCTTGGGGACTAGTAACCCAACAGAGACCCAGTACTTC. The encoded protein is CASSLGTSNPTETQYF.

This clone was detected only once. This chain links TRBV5-1 with TRBJ1-2, with TRBD1 identical over 8 bases. V gave up 5 bases and J gave up 0 bases; unmatched junction bases: 9. Germline loops: CDR1 SGHRS, CDR2 YFSETQ. This CDR3 is built from 16 residues. The CDR3 region has the DNA TGCGCCAGCAGACCAAGCACAGGGGGAGCTAACTATGGCTACACCTTC. Its translation: CASRPSTGGANYGYTF.

The chain employs TRBV15 and TRBJ2-1, with 7 bases fitting TRBD2. V shed 3 bases, J shed 2 bases, and the junction held 7 bases outside the gene matches. The CDR3 has 16 residues. Germline V gives CDR1 LNHNV, CDR2 YYDKDF (reference sequence). In DNA form, the CDR3 reads TGTGCCACCAGCAGTTTAGCGGGTAAGCCCTACAATGAGCAGTTCTTC. Protein sequence: CATSSLAGKPYNEQFF.

The CDR3 here is CASSQGREQGWWETQYF. As DNA, the CDR3 is TGCGCCAGCAGCCAAGGAAGAGAGCAGGGGTGGTGGGAGACCCAGTACTTC. The chain has TRBV4-1 and TRBJ2-5, with a possible D match to TRBD1 (6 bases). Trimming took 1 base from V and 5 from J, leaving 20 bases between them. The CDR3 covers 17 residues. Germline values: CDR1 MGHRA, CDR2 YSYEKL.

J is TRBJ2-1 and V is TRBV27, with TRBD1 as a possible D gene (6 bases). Germline V gene data show CDR1 as MNHEY and CDR2 as SMNVEV (reference sequence). Deletions cut 5 bases from V and 9 bases from J, with 14 bases between. This CDR3 contains 13 residues. The CDR3 loop reads CASSPQGHLEQFF. In DNA, the CDR3 is TGTGCCAGCAGTCCCCAGGGACACCTTGAGCAGTTCTTC.

This clone was observed a handful of times. The rearrangement uses TRBV7-2 and TRBJ2-5; no reliable D call. CDR3 length equals 15 residues. Germline V CDR1 and CDR2: SGHTA, FQGNSA. V was pared by 5 bases and J by 6 bases, with 19 bases between. CDR3: CASSATRIRGQTQYF. CDR3 nucleotide sequence: TGTGCCAGCAGCGCTACCCGAATTAGAGGTCAGACCCAGTACTTC.

The gene calls are TRBV7-6 and TRBJ2-7; 12 nucleotides agree with TRBD2. Germline assignment: CDR1 SGHVS and CDR2 FNYEAQ. V was pared by 5 bases and J by 3 bases, with 5 bases of the junction left unmatched. This CDR3 is 15 amino acids long. CDR3 sequence reads: CASSTLAGGIYEQYF. CDR3 nucleotide sequence: TGTGCCAGCAGCACCCTAGCGGGAGGGATCTACGAGCAGTACTTC. Drawing the rest from reference TRBV7-6 and TRBJ2-7, the complete variable domain is GAGVSQSPRYKVTKRGQDVALRCDPISGHVSLYWYRQALGQGPEFLTYFNYEAQQDKSGLPNDRFSAERPEGSISTLTIQRTEQRDSAMYRCASSTLAGGIYEQYFGPGTRLTVT.

The V gene is TRBV6-2 or TRBV6-3, the J gene TRBJ2-7; perhaps TRBD2 as D (5 bases). CDR3 length: 13 amino acids. With 5 bases removed from V and 4 bases from J, the gap between germline ends came to 12 bases. Looked up from germline, CDR1 is MNHEY and CDR2 is SVGEGT. The CDR3 sequence: CASSNGLRYEQYF. In DNA form, the CDR3 reads TGTGCCAGCAGTAACGGACTGCGGTACGAGCAGTACTTC.

The chain couples TRBV20-1 to TRBJ1-6; 9 positions match TRBD1. V was clipped by 5 bases and J by 10 bases; unmatched bases: 9. Germline V gives CDR1 DFQATT, CDR2 SNEGSKA (reference sequence). This CDR3 has 14 residues. The CDR3 sequence is CSAGGDREESPLHF. The CDR3 DNA reads TGCAGTGCTGGTGGGGACAGGGAGGAATCACCCCTCCACTTT.

The chain carries TRBV7-8 and TRBJ2-5; 7 bases fit TRBD1. Germline lookup yields CDR1 SGHVS and CDR2 FQNEAQ. Trimming took 6 bases from V and 7 from J; bases not matched to a gene: 8. CDR3 length: 13 amino acids. This CDR3 is CASRLTGSATQYF. CDR3 coding DNA: TGTGCCAGCAGATTGACAGGGTCGGCGACCCAGTACTTC.

The rearrangement links TRBV19 to TRBJ2-3; D is ambiguous. Germline V CDR1 and CDR2: LNHDA, SQIVND (reference sequence). CDR3 size: 12 residues. The V and J ends lost 4 bases and 2 bases respectively, with 4 bases between them. The CDR3 DNA reads TGTGCCAGTAGTAAATACACAGATACGCAGTATTTT. Translation: CASSKYTDTQYF.

Only a few counts were recorded for this clone. A read error may produce the germline difference seen at one junction end. The genes are TRBV6-6 and TRBJ2-7, with 9 bases matching TRBD1. The CDR3 is 11 amino acids. Germline lookup yields CDR1 MNHNY and CDR2 SVGAGI (reference sequence). CDR3 sequence reads: CASSPGDRVQF. CDR3 coding DNA: TGTGCCAGCAGTCCTGGGGACAGGGTACAATTC.

The gene calls are TRBV10-2 and TRBJ2-5, with D hard to call. Trimming took off 0 bases at V and 1 base at J, with 12 bases between the two ends. CDR3 size: 16 residues. Germline V gene lookup returns CDR1 WSHSY and CDR2 SAAADI. The CDR3 spells CASSESLPGSQETQYF. The CDR3 DNA reads TGCGCCAGCAGTGAGTCCCTCCCAGGCAGCCAAGAGACCCAGTACTTC.

This clone was seen just once. The chain recombines TRBV6-5 with TRBJ2-7, with 8 bases matching TRBD2. The CDR3 is 15 amino acids. V trimming: 7 bases; J trimming: 0 bases; junction bases outside the gene matches: 8. Germline V gene data show CDR1 as MNHEY and CDR2 as SVGAGI. The CDR3: CASIPTSASSYEQYF. In DNA form, the CDR3 reads TGTGCCAGCATCCCGACTAGCGCGAGCTCCTACGAGCAGTACTTC.